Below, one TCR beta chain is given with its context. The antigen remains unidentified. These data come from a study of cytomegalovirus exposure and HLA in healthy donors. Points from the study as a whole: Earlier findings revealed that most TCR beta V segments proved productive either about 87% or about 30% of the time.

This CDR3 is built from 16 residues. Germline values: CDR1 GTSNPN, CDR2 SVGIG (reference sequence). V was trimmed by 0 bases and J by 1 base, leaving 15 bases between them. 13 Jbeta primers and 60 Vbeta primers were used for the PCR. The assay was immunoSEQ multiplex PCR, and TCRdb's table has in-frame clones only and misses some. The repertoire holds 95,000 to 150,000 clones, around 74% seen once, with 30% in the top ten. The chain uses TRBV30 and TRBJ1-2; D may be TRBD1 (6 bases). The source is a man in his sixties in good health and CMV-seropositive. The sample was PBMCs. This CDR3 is CAWSVKPGGLNYGYTF. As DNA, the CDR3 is TGTGCCTGGAGTGTAAAGCCCGGGGGGCTTAACTATGGCTACACCTTC.